This T cell receptor (beta chain) originates from a study of vaccination and CD4 T cells after COVID-19. About the research overall: Following dose two, a median approximately 75 days (range 14 to 241) passed before post-vaccine samples were taken. Overlapping SARS-CoV-2, HCoV-NL63, HCoV-OC43 and HCoV-229E spike peptides stimulated the cells. Findings and caveats of the study: The median count of SARS-CoV-2-reactive clonotypes rose from around 21 to 38, not significantly.

In the case of this clonotype: What it binds is not known. One end of the junction does not line up with germline, which may come from a read error.

The Oncomine TCR Beta short-read assay was applied to DNA of cultured CD4+ T cells. TCRdb re-called the PCR reads through MiXCR, storing one row per CDR3 protein. The data contain around 10,000 distinct CDR3 sequences, less than 40% of them singletons. Treatment specified: roughly 10-day PBMC culture with coronavirus spike peptide pools or control peptides (ViraFEST assay). Half the growth medium was swapped for new IL-2 medium on days 3 and 7. There are 17 residues in the CDR3. Germline loops: CDR1 SSHAT, CDR2 FNYEAQ (reference sequence). The origin of this receptor is a human donor with COVID-19. The rearrangement uses TRBV7-7 and TRBJ2-5; 8 bases are a match to TRBD2. Sequencing used cultured CD4+ T cells from blood. CDR3 protein: CASSLALSGGARETQYF. The DNA for the CDR3 is TGTGCTAGCAGCTTAGCGCTATCCGGGGGGGCTAGAGAGACCCAGTACTTC.